The following is a T cell receptor beta chain sequence with its context. Its specificity is not known. The germline V and J ends were trimmed by 5 bases and 5 bases, with 14 bases remaining between them. This CDR3 region has 14 residues. Looked up from germline, CDR1 is SGHNT and CDR2 is YENEEA. TCRdb's table, derived via immunoSEQ multiplex PCR, lists solely in-frame clones and lacks some. Among about 27,000 clones, 70% to 90% were seen once, and the ten largest hold about 14%. This entry comes from a study of T cells in localized non-small cell lung cancer. General observations from the study: Those with higher blood T cell density had longer overall survival. Appearances in adjacent lung were noted for a median roughly 50 of the top 100 tumor clones. Heterogeneity stays possible, as sequencing covered only one tumor region. Compared with tumor, uninvolved adjacent lung displayed greater T cell clonality, ranking highest overall.

Sequences were derived from peripheral blood, sampled before any cancer treatment. The chain uses TRBV11-3 and TRBJ2-3, with D tentatively TRBD2 (6 bases). This TCR derives from a female donor at least 60 years old with stage II squamous cell lung carcinoma. In nucleotides, the CDR3 is TGTGCCAGCAGCCCCGGGAGTTGGGGAGATACGCAGTATTTT. Amino acids: CASSPGSWGDTQYF.